Listed below are T cell receptor beta chains from one sample, sequenced in a study of T cell changes during pregnancy in multiple sclerosis. The table came from immunoSEQ multiplex PCR; TCRdb's copy has only in-frame clones and leaves some out. Here the sample spans over 45,000 clones, over 75% being singletons. Sequences were derived from peripheral blood, sampled after pregnancy. The receptors stem from a female donor with multiple sclerosis, enrolled in a pregnancy study. The CDR3 runs from the conserved cysteine through the conserved F or W. D genes are given only for firm matches. The size field is filled for only some rows; it gives once, few, many or a size class.

TRBD1	TRBV7-2	NA	TRBJ1-2	15	CASSLYSEGADGYTF	TGTGCCAGCAGCCTGTATTCGGAGGGGGCGGATGGCTACACCTTC
TRBD2	TRBV6-4	NA	TRBJ2-3	16	CASSLHSSGGADTQYF	TGTGCCAGCAGTCTACACTCTAGCGGGGGGGCAGATACGCAGTATTTT
TRBD1	TRBV2	NA	TRBJ1-2	17	CASSKAGGSRQNYGYTF	TGTGCCAGCTCTAAAGCAGGGGGCTCCCGACAGAACTATGGCTACACCTTC
TRBD1	TRBV6-1	NA	TRBJ1-5	17	CASSEWGQTYSNQPQHF	TGTGCCAGCAGTGAATGGGGACAGACTTATAGCAATCAGCCCCAGCATTTT
NA	TRBV16	NA	TRBJ1-2	19	CASSQSPGGNIGGPYGYTF	TGTGCCAGCAGCCAATCACCCGGCGGAAACATCGGAGGCCCTTATGGCTACACCTTC
NA	TRBV29-1	NA	TRBJ2-1	13	CSVEGQGFSEQFF	TGCAGCGTTGAAGGGCAGGGGTTCAGCGAGCAGTTCTTC
NA	TRBV5-6	NA	TRBJ1-2	15	CASSLAPGGGSGYTF	TGTGCCAGCAGCTTGGCCCCGGGAGGGGGTAGTGGCTACACCTTC
NA	TRBV9	NA	TRBJ1-2	16	CASSVGIAGANYGYTF	TGTGCCAGCAGCGTAGGAATCGCGGGAGCTAACTATGGCTACACCTTC
TRBD1	TRBV18	NA	TRBJ2-2	12	CASSSGGRELFF	TGTGCCAGCTCATCAGGGGGTCGAGAGCTGTTTTTT
NA	TRBV4-2	once	TRBJ2-4	15	CASSPGRTRKNIQYF	TGTGCCAGCAGTCCAGGGAGGACCCGAAAAAACATTCAGTACTTC
NA	TRBV10-3	NA	TRBJ1-2	14	CAISEKPLNYGYTF	TGTGCCATCAGTGAGAAGCCGTTGAACTATGGCTACACCTTC
TRBD1	TRBV11-2	NA	TRBJ1-2	14	CASSTGTGFYGYTF	TGTGCCAGCAGCACCGGGACAGGGTTTTATGGCTACACCTTC
TRBD2	TRBV7-2	NA	TRBJ2-7	18	CASSFASPGLAACYEQYF	TGTGCCAGCAGCTTTGCCTCTCCGGGACTAGCGGCGTGCTACGAGCAGTACTTC
NA	TRBV4-2	NA	TRBJ2-3	16	CASSSGLASSTDTQYF	TGTGCCAGCAGCTCCGGTCTAGCGTCTAGCACAGATACGCAGTATTTT
NA	TRBV28	NA	TRBJ2-7	14	CASSLIQGNYEQYF	TGTGCCAGCAGTTTAATCCAGGGGAACTACGAGCAGTACTTC
TRBD2	TRBV29-1	NA	TRBJ2-7	12	CSAGTSWVEQYF	TGCAGTGCTGGGACTAGCTGGGTGGAGCAGTACTTC
NA	TRBV20-1	once	TRBJ2-5	11	CGLEKEKTQYF	TGCGGCCTAGAGAAAGAGAAGACCCAGTACTTC
NA	TRBV6-6	NA	TRBJ2-1	12	CASSYNPGEQFF	TGTGCCAGCAGCTATAATCCCGGTGAGCAGTTCTTC
TRBD2	TRBV28	NA	TRBJ2-1	17	CASSTLGRRGGIDEQFF	TGTGCCAGCAGTACCCTGGGCCGGCGGGGGGGCATCGATGAGCAGTTCTTC
NA	TRBV7-9	few	TRBJ1-1	13	CASSTEANTEAFF	TGTGCCAGCAGCACAGAAGCTAACACTGAAGCTTTCTTT
NA	TRBV18	NA	TRBJ2-7	12	CASSQTGYEQYF	TGTGCCAGCTCACAAACAGGTTACGAGCAGTACTTC
NA	TRBV27	once	TRBJ1-2	14	CASSLIPDSGGYTF	TGTGCCAGCAGTTTAATCCCCGACAGTGGTGGCTACACCTTC
NA	TRBV21-1	NA	TRBJ2-2	19	CASTPLSGQTISNTGELFF	TGTGCCAGCACCCCTTTATCCGGACAGACCATTTCGAACACCGGGGAGCTGTTTTTT
NA	TRBV9	NA	TRBJ2-7	16	CASSYASGVEGYEQYF	TGTGCCAGCAGCTACGCTTCCGGGGTGGAGGGCTACGAGCAGTACTTC
TRBD1	TRBV7-2	NA	TRBJ1-3	15	CASSFRDSSGNTIYF	TGTGCCAGCAGCTTCCGGGACAGTTCTGGAAACACCATATATTTT
TRBD1	TRBV30	NA	TRBJ1-1	13	CAWNRGKWDEAFF	TGTGCCTGGAACAGGGGGAAGTGGGATGAAGCTTTCTTT
TRBD2	TRBV5-6	NA	TRBJ2-7	15	CASSRGTSGPYEQYF	TGTGCCAGCAGCCGCGGGACTAGCGGGCCCTACGAGCAGTACTTC
NA	TRBV11-2	NA	TRBJ2-1	18	CASSLPEINFFSYNEQFF	TGTGCCAGCAGCTTACCTGAGATAAACTTTTTCTCCTACAATGAGCAGTTCTTC
TRBD1	TRBV30	NA	TRBJ2-7	14	CAWSGGQGSHEQYF	TGTGCCTGGAGTGGGGGACAGGGTTCCCACGAGCAGTACTTC
TRBD1	TRBV14	NA	TRBJ2-2	17	CASSRSIGTGRAGELFF	TGTGCCAGCAGCCGGAGTATCGGGACAGGGAGGGCCGGGGAGCTGTTTTTT
TRBD1	TRBV7-2	NA	TRBJ1-1	17	CASSLIPGQSMNTEAFF	TGTGCCAGCAGCTTAATTCCGGGACAGTCCATGAACACTGAAGCTTTCTTT
NA	TRBV7-3	NA	TRBJ2-1	13	CASSLREGVEQFF	TGTGCCAGCAGCCTCCGCGAGGGGGTTGAGCAGTTCTTC
NA	TRBV27	NA	TRBJ2-2	15	CASSPLALMRGELFF	TGTGCCAGCAGCCCCCTAGCCCTGATGAGGGGGGAGCTGTTTTTT
NA	TRBV5-1	NA	TRBJ2-1	15	CASSLEAGHYNEQFF	TGCGCCAGCAGCTTGGAGGCAGGTCACTACAATGAGCAGTTCTTC
TRBD1	TRBV5-4	NA	TRBJ1-1	15	CASSSRTGFNTEAFF	TGTGCCAGCAGCTCGAGGACAGGTTTTAACACTGAAGCTTTCTTT
TRBD1	TRBV7-2	NA	TRBJ1-5	15	CASSVQGAYVQPQHF	TGTGCCAGCAGCGTACAGGGGGCATATGTTCAGCCCCAGCATTTT
TRBD2	TRBV2	once	TRBJ2-5	15	CASSDRLAGEETQYF	TGTGCCAGCAGTGATAGGCTAGCGGGGGAAGAGACCCAGTACTTC
TRBD2	TRBV28	NA	TRBJ2-2	17	CASSPGLAGVPTGELFF	TGTGCCAGCAGTCCGGGACTAGCGGGGGTACCCACCGGGGAGCTGTTTTTT
NA	TRBV30	NA	TRBJ1-2	12	CAWSKTGYGYTF	TGTGCCTGGAGTAAAACAGGGTATGGCTACACCTTC
TRBD1	TRBV5-1	NA	TRBJ2-3	14	CAAGTGGGTDTQYF	TGCGCCGCGGGTACAGGGGGTGGCACAGATACGCAGTATTTT
TRBD1	TRBV9	NA	TRBJ2-4	14	CASSVDGTADIQYF	TGTGCCAGCAGCGTAGACGGGACAGCGGACATTCAGTACTTC
NA	TRBV9	few	TRBJ1-6	14	CASSVARVGSPLHF	TGTGCCAGCAGCGTAGCGCGGGTCGGATCACCCCTCCACTTT